This T cell receptor (beta chain) stems from a study of stem cell transplantation in POMP-related autoinflammatory disease. About the research overall: Impaired MHC class I-dependent CD8+ differentiation was hypothesized from defective thymoproteasomes. The study's findings and limits: In PRAID patients, the number of distinct TRB V-J gene pairings was restricted. A trend toward lower repertoire diversity and greater clonality appeared in every analyzed T-cell subset of PRAID patients.

Data came from immunoSEQ multiplex PCR; TCRdb stores just in-frame clones and leaves some out. The table lists about 6,900 clones, 80% to 85% of them singletons. Concerning this clone itself: The antigen is not known.

Looked up from germline, CDR1 is SQVTM and CDR2 is ANQGSEA. There are 13 residues in the CDR3. V dropped 4 bases and J dropped 8 bases, with 17 bases sitting between them. This chain connects TRBV29-1 to TRBJ1-2; D is perhaps TRBD1 (5 bases). The sample consisted of a CXCR5-defined cell subset from PBMCs. This clonotype originated in a human donor in good health. The CDR3 reads CSVGAGWASGYTF. In DNA form, the CDR3 reads TGCAGCGTTGGGGCAGGGTGGGCGTCCGGCTACACCTTC.